This T cell receptor beta chain originates from a study of blood T cell repertoires in COVID-19. For the study at large: Donors in the United States, Italy and Spain gave samples during acute or convalescent COVID-19. The cDNA or gDNA used as material had been derived from T cells, B-cell-depleted T cells, or PBMCs.

This clone was seen a single time. The V and J ends lost 2 bases and 2 bases respectively, with 16 bases between them. This CDR3 spans 17 amino acids. The germline gives CDR1 LNHNV, CDR2 YYDKDF (reference sequence). Original handling: Nucleated cell counts were estimated from reference gene primer amplification. Assay: immunoSEQ multiplex PCR; the TCRdb copy retains only in-frame clones and omits some. V, J and clone size are taken as reported in that table, and D and trimming were inferred from the DNA itself. The repertoire holds 160,000 or so clones, with more than 75% as singletons. This chain connects TRBV15 to TRBJ1-5, with D unresolved. The source material was peripheral blood. The TCR comes from a man aged 35-49 years with acute or convalescent COVID-19. Here the CDR3 DNA reads TGTGCCACCAGCAGACAAATCACAGTTATCGGCAATCAGCCCCAGCATTTT. This translates into CATSRQITVIGNQPQHF.